One and the same sample provided the 5 T cell receptor beta chains below, sequenced in a study of blood T cell repertoires in COVID-19. The method was immunoSEQ multiplex PCR; TCRdb's version includes in-frame clones alone and lacks a portion of them. Among around 400,000 clones, about 90% were seen once, and the ten largest hold 1.7%. The sample was PBMCs or T cells enriched from blood (not recorded which). The receptors stem from a woman aged 30 to 39 who had recovered from COVID-19.

J is TRBJ2-5 and V is TRBV6-5, with D unclear. The V end was cut by 5 bases, the J end by 3 bases, with 10 bases between. Germline V gene data show CDR1 as MNHEY and CDR2 as SVGAGI. CDR3 length: 13 residues. The CDR3 is CASSRGLKETQYF. In DNA, the CDR3 is TGTGCCAGCAGTAGAGGTCTGAAAGAGACCCAGTACTTC.

The V and J genes are TRBV4-3 and TRBJ1-6; tentatively, D is TRBD1 (5 bases). V gave up 1 base and J gave up 6 bases, with 10 bases separating them. Germline lookup yields CDR1 LGHNA and CDR2 YSLEER. The CDR3 has 15 residues. CDR3 nucleotides: TGCGCCAGCAGCCAAGTCCAGGGAGGTAATTCACCCCTCCACTTT. This gives the protein CASSQVQGGNSPLHF.

The chain carries TRBV30 and TRBJ1-2; possible D gene TRBD1, 5 bases. Trimming left V 8 bases short and J 4 bases short, with 8 bases between. Germline CDR1 is GTSNPN and CDR2 is SVGIG (reference sequence). The CDR3 extends over 10 amino acids. This CDR3 reads CAQGAYGYTF. Written as DNA, the CDR3 is TGTGCCCAGGGTGCCTATGGCTACACCTTC.

This clone showed up just once. The V call is TRBV7-2, the J call TRBJ2-4; 7 bases agree with TRBD2. Per germline, CDR1 SGHTA and CDR2 FQGNSA. V lost 5 bases and J lost 6; bases outside the gene matches: 10. CDR3 length: 15 amino acids. CDR3 in DNA: TGTGCCAGCAGCCGTCAGCGGGGCGGTTCAAACATTCAGTACTTC. Translating gives CASSRQRGGSNIQYF.

The chain has TRBV7-2 and TRBJ1-5; weak D call: TRBD1 (5 bases). The V and J ends lost 1 base and 5 bases respectively, with 9 bases between them. Germline CDR1 and CDR2: SGHTA and FQGNSA. The CDR3 runs 14 residues. The CDR3 bases are TGTGCCAGCAGCTTAGTTGGAGGGGATCAGCCCCAGCATTTT. This encodes CASSLVGGDQPQHF.